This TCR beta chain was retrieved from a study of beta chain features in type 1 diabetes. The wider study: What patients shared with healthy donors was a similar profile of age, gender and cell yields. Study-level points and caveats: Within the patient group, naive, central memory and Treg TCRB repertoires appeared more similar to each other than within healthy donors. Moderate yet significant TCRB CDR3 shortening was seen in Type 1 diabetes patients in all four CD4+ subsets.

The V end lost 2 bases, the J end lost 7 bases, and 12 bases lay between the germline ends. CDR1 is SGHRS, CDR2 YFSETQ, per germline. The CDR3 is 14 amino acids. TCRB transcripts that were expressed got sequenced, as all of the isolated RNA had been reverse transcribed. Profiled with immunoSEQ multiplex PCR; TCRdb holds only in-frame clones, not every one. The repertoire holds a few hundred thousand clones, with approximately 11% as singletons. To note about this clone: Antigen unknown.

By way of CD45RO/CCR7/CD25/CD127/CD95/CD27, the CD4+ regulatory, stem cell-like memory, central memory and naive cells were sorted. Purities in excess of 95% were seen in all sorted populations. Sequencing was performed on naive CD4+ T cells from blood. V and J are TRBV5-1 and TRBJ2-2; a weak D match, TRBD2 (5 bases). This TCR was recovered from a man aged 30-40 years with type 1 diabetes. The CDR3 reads CASSFTGIFGELFF. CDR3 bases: TGCGCCAGCAGCTTTACGGGGATCTTCGGGGAGCTGTTTTTT.